This TCR beta chain came from a study of STAT3 mutations in large granular lymphocyte leukemia. As for the study in general: Roughly half the longitudinally sequenced T-LGLL patients had canonical STAT3 mutations.

As concerns this clone: Its cognate antigen is unknown.

In germline, CDR1 is MNHNY, CDR2 SVGAGI (reference sequence). This CDR3 spans 13 amino acids. Trimming removed 11 bases from V and 7 bases from J; junction bases left unmatched: 8. Here immunoSEQ multiplex PCR was the method, and the copy in TCRdb shows in-frame clones only, minus some. The sample has some 10,000 clones, 70% to 90% seen once. Study-level results: Clonal expansion was inferred from other time points because no sample existed at each clone's first appearance. Every T-LGLL patient had at least one immunodominant TCRbeta clonotype. Variable sampling intervals and differing treatment regimens complicated linking therapy response to TCR clonal burden changes. Suggested: STAT3 mutation was not the ancestral event for these clonal expansions.

The J gene is TRBJ1-6, the V gene TRBV6-6; TRBD1 matches at 7 bases. This receptor was taken from a man aged 60-69 years with T-cell large granular lymphocyte leukemia. Some clones in this sample may be carry-over from other donors' samples. Sequencing was carried out using peripheral blood mononuclear cells. The CDR3 loop is CAVKTGNNSPLHF. The CDR3 DNA is TGTGCCGTCAAGACAGGGAACAATTCACCCCTCCACTTT.